The 14 T cell receptor beta chains in this list originate from one sample, sequenced in a study of cytomegalovirus exposure and HLA in healthy donors. 13 Jbeta primers and 60 Vbeta primers were used for the PCR. Generated by immunoSEQ multiplex PCR, the TCRdb table keeps only in-frame clones and is missing some. Among about 92,000 clones listed, around 85% were seen once. The sequenced material came from PBMCs. These receptors were collected from a girl aged 2 to 9 in good health and CMV-seropositive.

This clone was observed a few times. V and J are TRBV5-4 and TRBJ2-7; 12 positions match TRBD1. The germline CDR1 and CDR2 sequences are SGHNT and YYREEE (reference sequence). V was pared by 7 bases and J by 6 bases, with 5 bases of the junction left unmatched. The CDR3 extends over 13 amino acids. The CDR3 region has the DNA TGTGCCAGCGCCCGGGACAGGGGGCGCGAGCAGTACTTC. It codes for CASARDRGREQYF.

The chain has TRBV28 and TRBJ1-1; D is unclear. Germline values: CDR1 MDHEN, CDR2 SYDVKM. Trimming removed 6 bases at V and 6 bases at J, with 8 bases between. The length of the CDR3 is 11 residues. In DNA, the CDR3 is TGTGCCAGCAGATCAGTCGCTGAAGCTTTCTTT. Its protein product is CASRSVAEAFF.

The rearrangement links TRBV7-8 to TRBJ2-1; tentatively, D is TRBD1 (5 bases). Trimming left V 3 bases short and J 0 bases short, with 15 bases between. CDR3 size: 17 residues. The germline V gene encodes CDR1 SGHVS and CDR2 FQNEAQ. The CDR3 is CASSLERGGSSYNEQFF. In nucleotides, the CDR3 is TGTGCCAGCAGCTTGGAAAGGGGTGGCAGCTCCTACAATGAGCAGTTCTTC.

This clone was picked up a small number of times. This chain joins TRBV2 and TRBJ1-1, with D perhaps matching TRBD1 (6 bases). V lost 4 bases to trimming and J lost 6 bases, with 9 bases between them. In germline, CDR1 is SNHLY, CDR2 FYNNEI. This CDR3 region has 12 residues. The CDR3 nucleotides read TGTGCCAGCAGTGTCAGGGGCTCTGAAGCTTTCTTT. This encodes CASSVRGSEAFF. Supplemented by reference TRBV2 and TRBJ1-1, the full variable domain reads EPEVTQTPSHQVTQMGQEVILRCVPISNHLYFYWYRQILGQKVEFLVSFYNNEISEKSEIFDDQFSVERPDGSNFTLKIRSTKLEDSAMYFCASSVRGSEAFFGQGTRLTVV.

The rearrangement links TRBV28 to TRBJ2-1, with TRBD1 matching over 8 bases. The CDR3 spans 15 residues. The germline gives CDR1 MDHEN, CDR2 SYDVKM. V trimming: 3 bases; J trimming: 7 bases; junction bases outside the gene matches: 8. CDR3 coding DNA: TGTGCCAGCAGTTTTGGACAGGGCTGGTTGAATGAGCAGTTCTTC. Amino acids: CASSFGQGWLNEQFF.

The chain couples TRBV4-1 to TRBJ2-1; TRBD2 matches at 13 bases. This CDR3 is built from 18 residues. Germline assignment: CDR1 MGHRA and CDR2 YSYEKL. Trimming removed 3 bases from V and 8 bases from J; junction bases left unmatched: 13. The CDR3 loop reads CASSQIVLGLAGYYEQFF. In DNA form, the CDR3 reads TGCGCCAGCAGCCAGATAGTCTTGGGACTAGCGGGATACTATGAGCAGTTCTTC.

V and J are TRBV4-2 and TRBJ1-2; D might be TRBD1 (5 bases). The length of the CDR3 is 17 residues. V was trimmed by 1 base and J by 2 bases, leaving 17 bases between them. Germline loops: CDR1 LGHNA, CDR2 YNFKEQ. CDR3 protein: CASSQVFQGPANYGYTF. DNA of the CDR3: TGTGCCAGCAGCCAAGTGTTTCAGGGTCCGGCCAACTATGGCTACACCTTC.

The chain recombines TRBV30 with TRBJ1-2, with a possible D match to TRBD1 (6 bases). Germline values: CDR1 GTSNPN, CDR2 SVGIG (reference sequence). The length of the CDR3 is 13 residues. Trimming pared 1 base from V and 3 bases from J, leaving 9 bases between. CDR3 residues: CAWSGDRYYGYTF. CDR3 sequence (DNA): TGTGCCTGGAGTGGAGACAGGTACTATGGCTACACCTTC.

CDR3 sequence: CSVELPSEQQETQYF. CDR3 nucleotide sequence: TGCAGCGTTGAGTTGCCTAGCGAACAACAAGAGACCCAGTACTTC. The chain employs TRBV29-1 and TRBJ2-5; D may be TRBD2 (6 bases). CDR1 is SQVTM, CDR2 ANQGSEA, per germline. This CDR3 has 15 residues. Trimming shortened V by 3 bases and J by 2 bases, and 16 bases separated the two germline ends. Filled out from reference TRBV29-1 and TRBJ2-5, the complete variable domain reads SAVISQKPSRDICQRGTSLTIQCQVDSQVTMMFWYRQQPGQSLTLIATANQGSEATYESGFVIDKFPISRPNLTFSTLTVSNMSPEDSSIYLCSVELPSEQQETQYFGPGTRLLVL.

The chain recombines TRBV28 with TRBJ2-1, with D possibly matching TRBD2 (6 bases). In germline, CDR1 is MDHEN, CDR2 SYDVKM. The CDR3 has 12 residues. Trimming stripped 10 bases from V and 7 bases from J, with 14 bases between. In nucleotides, the CDR3 is TGTGCCATCTCGTGGGGGAGGAATGAGCAGTTCTTC. It translates to CAISWGRNEQFF. Looking up the rest from reference TRBV28 and TRBJ2-1 gives the full variable domain: DVKVTQSSRYLVKRTGEKVFLECVQDMDHENMFWYRQDPGLGLRLIYFSYDVKMKEKGDIPEGYSVSREKKERFSLILESASTNQTSMYLCAISWGRNEQFFGPGTRLTVL.

With regard to this clone: Germline is not matched at one junction end, which may reflect a read error. The chain links TRBV7-7 to TRBJ2-2; D is perhaps TRBD1 (6 bases). CDR1 and CDR2 (germline): SSHAT, FNYEAQ (reference sequence). The CDR3 runs to 12 residues. The CDR3 DNA reads TGTGCTAGCAGCCAACAGGGTGGGGAGCTGTTTTTT. This codes for CASSQQGGELFF.

The chain uses TRBV6-5 and TRBJ2-1, with 9 bases fitting TRBD1. From germline, CDR1 is MNHEY and CDR2 SVGAGI. With 6 bases clipped from V and 5 bases from J, the junction kept 5 bases outside the gene matches. The CDR3 is made up of 14 amino acids. The DNA for the CDR3 is TGTGCCAGCAGCCGGACAGGGGATGACAATGAGCAGTTCTTC. This codes for CASSRTGDDNEQFF.

The chain joins TRBV28 to TRBJ2-7; possibly TRBD1 for D (6 bases). The CDR3 loop spans 20 amino acids. V was clipped by 5 bases and J by 4 bases, with 33 bases between them. In germline, CDR1 is MDHEN, CDR2 SYDVKM. CDR3 sequence (DNA): TGTGCCAGCAGTGGGGTACAGGGCTCTTCCAGTACCGAAAGAGCGTACGAGCAGTACTTC. It specifies CASSGVQGSSSTERAYEQYF.

The chain links TRBV9 to TRBJ2-3, with no clear D. This CDR3 is built from 13 residues. From germline, CDR1 is SGDLS and CDR2 YYNGEE. Trimming pared 3 bases from V and 4 bases from J, leaving 9 bases between. The CDR3 bases are TGTGCCAGCAGCGCGCAGGTCCCAGATACGCAGTATTTT. It specifies CASSAQVPDTQYF.